Below, 8 T cell receptor beta chains from the same sample are listed, as sequenced in a study of regulatory T cells in long-lasting Graves disease. Specified time point: persistent/refractory GD, antithyroid drugs over 5 years with positive TRAb. PBMCs provided the RNA from which the TCR library was made. Arm-PCR of CDR3 regions and iRepertoire HTBI primers were the basis on which TCR beta libraries were built. Each CDR3 protein gets one entry after TCRdb re-called the multiplex PCR reads with MiXCR. This repertoire shows a few hundred thousand distinct CDR3 sequences, less than 25% found once; its top ten account for approximately 26%. Material: peripheral blood mononuclear cells (PBMCs), obtained when the disease was refractory, from a patient treated with antithyroid drugs. The receptors were gathered from a female donor with Graves disease.

A remark on this clonotype: With a much larger clone just one base away, this may be a read error. The V call is TRBV7-2, the J call TRBJ1-2; TRBD1 is a possible D gene (5 bases). Germline CDR1 SGHTA, CDR2 FQGNSA. The CDR3 is made up of 12 amino acids. CDR3 region: CVSSQGPGGYTF. CDR3 nucleotides: TGTGTCAGCAGCCAGGGTCCAGGGGGCTACACCTTC.

The chain carries TRBV6-2 or TRBV6-3 and TRBJ1-5; a weak D match, TRBD1 (5 bases). Trimming shortened V by 5 bases and J by 5 bases, and 19 bases separated the two germline ends. Germline values: CDR1 MNHEY, CDR2 SVGEGT. This CDR3 region has 16 residues. In DNA, the CDR3 is TGTGCCAGCAGTACGGGCGGGCTGGGGGGGTATCAGCCCCAGCATTTT. Translating gives CASSTGGLGGYQPQHF.

This clonotype appeared a few times. The chain recombines TRBV6-5 with TRBJ2-6, with no clear D. CDR3 length equals 16 residues. Germline V CDR1 and CDR2: MNHEY, SVGAGI. V was pared by 2 bases and J by 2 bases, with 10 bases between. DNA for the CDR3: TGTGCCAGCAGTTACGACTTGGGGACTGGGGCCAACGTCCTGACTTTC. It is translated as CASSYDLGTGANVLTF.

J is TRBJ2-7 and V is TRBV7-9; D uncertain. CDR1 and CDR2 (germline): SEHNR, FQNEAQ (reference sequence). This CDR3 contains 14 residues. Trimming cost V 2 bases and J 7 bases, with 15 bases left between them. The CDR3 nucleotides read TGTGCCAGCAGCTTAAGTCAGGACCCTAGAGAGCAGTACTTC. This sequence encodes CASSLSQDPREQYF.

This clonotype was seen many times. The rearrangement links TRBV2 to TRBJ2-5; D is unresolved. V shed 6 bases and J shed 5 bases, with 7 bases lying between them. CDR1 is SNHLY, CDR2 FYNNEI, per germline. The CDR3 consists of 11 residues. The CDR3 region has the DNA TGTGCCAGCAGGAGTTGGGAGACCCAGTACTTC. Translated: CASRSWETQYF.

Regarding this clonotype: Given a much more abundant clone one base away, this may be a read error. This chain joins TRBV6-5 and TRBJ1-1; D unclear. The CDR3 length is 13 residues. Germline CDR1 is MNHEY and CDR2 is SVGAGI. With 2 bases removed from V and 1 base from J, the gap between germline ends came to 5 bases. Here the CDR3 DNA reads TGTGCCAGCAGTTACGCAGCGAACACTGAAGCTTTCTTT. Protein: CASSYAANTEAFF.

This clonotype was seen many times. The rearrangement joins TRBV18 to TRBJ1-1; D remains unclear. Per germline, CDR1 KGHSH and CDR2 LQKENI. Between the trimmed V and J ends, which lost 2 bases and 3 bases, there was a span of 13 bases. This CDR3 is built from 15 residues. The CDR3 DNA sequence: TGTGCCAGCTCACCAAAAGCGCCCGCGGACACTGAAGCTTTCTTT. As protein: CASSPKAPADTEAFF.

The V call is TRBV28, the J call TRBJ2-4; TRBD2 aligns across 7 bases. Germline CDR1 reads MDHEN; CDR2 reads SYDVKM. J was trimmed by 14 bases and V by 4 bases; bases with no gene match: 8. The CDR3 totals 12 residues. The DNA of the CDR3 is TGTGCCAGCAGTTCGTCCGGGACTACGGAGTACTTC. This encodes CASSSSGTTEYF.